This T cell receptor beta chain was profiled in a study of Ad26.COV2.S vaccination and SARS-CoV-2 variants. Points from the study as a whole: Spike-specific TCR breadth was greater after Ad26.COV2.S than placebo. Across vaccine and placebo recipients, the breadth of non-spike TCRs was similar.

The sample's treatment: 15 to 20 received Ad26.COV2.S at low or high dose, single or two shots; several received placebo; per-sample allocation not given. Day 63 after the first injection of vaccine or placebo was the sampling time. The donor was a Boston adult aged 18-55 years. This vaccine is an Ad26 vector that expresses the Wuhan-strain SARS-CoV-2 spike. This table comes from immunoSEQ multiplex PCR, and its TCRdb copy is limited to in-frame clones, with some not included. This repertoire shows roughly 320,000 clones, about 82% found once; its top ten account for 2% to 2.5%. Points on this clone: The antigen remains unidentified.

This specimen consisted of peripheral blood, obtained in a trial of Ad26.COV2.S vaccine versus placebo. The receptor was derived from a person between 18 and 65 years old who received the Ad26.COV2.S COVID-19 vaccine or a placebo.

The chain's CDR3 is CASSLVLATGELFF. The DNA of the CDR3 is TGCGCCAGCAGCTTAGTTTTAGCGACCGGGGAGCTGTTTTTT. The chain has TRBV5-1 and TRBJ2-2, with TRBD2 as a possible D gene (5 bases). Germline V CDR1 and CDR2: SGHRS, YFSETQ. V gave up 2 bases and J gave up 5 bases, with 10 bases separating them. The CDR3 runs to 14 residues. The full variable domain, completed using reference TRBV5-1 and TRBJ2-2, is KAGVTQTPRYLIKTRGQQVTLSCSPISGHRSVSWYQQTPGQGLQFLFEYFSETQRNKGNFPGRFSGRQFSNSRSEMNVSTLELGDSALYLCASSLVLATGELFFGEGSRLTVL.